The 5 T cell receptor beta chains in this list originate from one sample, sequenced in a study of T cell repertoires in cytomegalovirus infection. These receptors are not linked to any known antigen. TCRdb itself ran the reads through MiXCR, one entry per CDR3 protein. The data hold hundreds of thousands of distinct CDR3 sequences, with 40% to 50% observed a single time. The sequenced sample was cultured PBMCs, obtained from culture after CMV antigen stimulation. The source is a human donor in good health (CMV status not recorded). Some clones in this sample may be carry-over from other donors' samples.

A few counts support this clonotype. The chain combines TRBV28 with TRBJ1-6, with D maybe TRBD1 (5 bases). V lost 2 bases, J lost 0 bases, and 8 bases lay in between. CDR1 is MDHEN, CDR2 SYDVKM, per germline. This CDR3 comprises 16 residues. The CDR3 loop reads CASSLGGYSYNSPLHF. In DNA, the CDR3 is TGTGCCAGCAGTTTAGGGGGGTACTCCTATAATTCACCCCTCCACTTT.

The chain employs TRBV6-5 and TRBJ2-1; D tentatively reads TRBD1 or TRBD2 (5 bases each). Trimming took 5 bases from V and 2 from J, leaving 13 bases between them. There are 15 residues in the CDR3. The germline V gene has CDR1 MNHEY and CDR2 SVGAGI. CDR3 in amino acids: CASSRGARTYNEQFF. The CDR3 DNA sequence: TGTGCCAGCAGTCGAGGGGCAAGGACCTACAATGAGCAGTTCTTC.

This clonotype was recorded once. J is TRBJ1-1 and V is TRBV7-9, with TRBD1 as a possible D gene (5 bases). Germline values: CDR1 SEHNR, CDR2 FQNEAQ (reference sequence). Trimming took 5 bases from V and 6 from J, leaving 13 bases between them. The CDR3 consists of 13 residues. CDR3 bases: TGTGCCAGCAGCCCGACTCTGGGGGCTGAAGCTTTCTTT. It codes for CASSPTLGAEAFF. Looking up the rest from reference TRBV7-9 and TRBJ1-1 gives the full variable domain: DTGVSQNPRHKITKRGQNVTFRCDPISEHNRLYWYRQTLGQGPEFLTYFQNEAQLEKSRLLSDRFSAERPKGSFSTLEIQRTEQGDSAMYLCASSPTLGAEAFFGQGTRLTVV.

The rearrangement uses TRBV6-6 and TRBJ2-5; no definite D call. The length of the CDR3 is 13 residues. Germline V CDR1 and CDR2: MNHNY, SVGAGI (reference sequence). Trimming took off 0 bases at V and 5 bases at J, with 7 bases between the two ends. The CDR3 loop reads CASSYSRAETQYF. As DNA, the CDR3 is TGTGCCAGCAGTTACTCAAGGGCCGAGACCCAGTACTTC.

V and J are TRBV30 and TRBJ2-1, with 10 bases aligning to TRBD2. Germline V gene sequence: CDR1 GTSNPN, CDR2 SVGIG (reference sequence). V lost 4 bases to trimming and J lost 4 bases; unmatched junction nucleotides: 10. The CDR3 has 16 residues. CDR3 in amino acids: CAWTRPQREGYNEQFF. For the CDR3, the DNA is TGTGCCTGGACCCGACCCCAGCGGGAGGGATACAATGAGCAGTTCTTC. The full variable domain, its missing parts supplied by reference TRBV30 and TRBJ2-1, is SQTIHQWPATLVQPVGSPLSLECTVEGTSNPNLYWYRQAAGRGLQLLFYSVGIGQISSEVPQNLSASRPQDRQFILSSKKLLLSDSGFYLCAWTRPQREGYNEQFFGPGTRLTVL.